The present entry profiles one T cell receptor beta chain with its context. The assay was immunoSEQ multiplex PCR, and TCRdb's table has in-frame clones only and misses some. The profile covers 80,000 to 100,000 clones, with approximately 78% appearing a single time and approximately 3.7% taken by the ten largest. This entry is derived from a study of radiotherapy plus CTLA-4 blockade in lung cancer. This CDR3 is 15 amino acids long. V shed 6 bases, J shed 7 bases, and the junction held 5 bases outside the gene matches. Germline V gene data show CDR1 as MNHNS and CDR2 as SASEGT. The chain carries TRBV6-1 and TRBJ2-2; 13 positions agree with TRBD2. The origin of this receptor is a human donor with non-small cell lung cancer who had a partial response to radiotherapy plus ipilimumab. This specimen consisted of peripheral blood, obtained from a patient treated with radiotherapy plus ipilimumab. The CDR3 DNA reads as TGTGCCAGCAGAGGACTAGCGGGAGCGGTCGGGGAGCTGTTTTTT. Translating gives CASRGLAGAVGELFF.